This TCR beta chain was sequenced in a study of blood T cell repertoires in COVID-19. Only in-frame clones appear in the TCRdb table, and some are missing; sequencing was by immunoSEQ multiplex PCR. The table records tens of thousands of clones, roughly 85% of them present only once. The sequence came from a human donor with acute or convalescent COVID-19. The donor label of this sample is uncertain. Sequences were obtained from peripheral blood.

The CDR3 loop is CSARQGWGYTF. DNA of the CDR3: TGCAGTGCTAGGCAGGGGTGGGGCTACACCTTC. This chain uses TRBV20-1 with TRBJ1-2, with D tentatively TRBD1 (6 bases). Germline V gives CDR1 DFQATT, CDR2 SNEGSKA (reference sequence). This CDR3 is 11 amino acids long. Between the trimmed V and J ends, which lost 3 bases and 8 bases, there was a span of 10 bases.